The rows below give T cell receptor beta chains drawn from one sample of a study of blood T cell repertoires in COVID-19. Some clones are missing from TCRdb's copy, which holds only in-frame ones; the method was immunoSEQ multiplex PCR. The data contain 95,000 to 110,000 clones, roughly 80% of them seen just once; the ten biggest clones take up approximately 4.1%. What was sequenced was peripheral blood. Receptors were obtained from a human donor in a cohort sampled during active COVID-19. Each CDR3 is given with its conserved first and last residue.

CDR3	V	J
CASNDPGGIDYGYTF	TRBV19	TRBJ1-2
CAWSGVGRSSYNEQFF	TRBV30	TRBJ2-1
CASSRLGQSSYEQYF	TRBV6-2/TRBV6-3	TRBJ2-7
CASSQGTNRGHCLYTGELFF	TRBV23-1	TRBJ2-2
CASKFGVSGNTEAFF	TRBV27	TRBJ1-1
CASSSYRVSTEAFF	TRBV18	TRBJ1-1
CASSSPRTSGSLGDEQFF	TRBV7-2	TRBJ2-1
CASSPGDRENTQYF	TRBV5-1	TRBJ2-3
CASSSQGFTEAFF	TRBV6-5	TRBJ1-1
CATSDPGRGETQYF	TRBV24-1	TRBJ2-5
CASRMDGISGNTIYF	TRBV6-6	TRBJ1-3
CATSRGLAGDNEQFF	TRBV15	TRBJ2-1
CASSTQGLAFF	TRBV6-5	TRBJ1-1
CASSLAGGHTGELFF	TRBV7-2	TRBJ2-2
CASSPRGAGGNTGELFF	TRBV7-9	TRBJ2-2
CASSLANPGQSYGYTF	TRBV28	TRBJ1-2
CASSLARYNEQFF	TRBV7-7	TRBJ2-1
CASSSQDIGTEAFF	TRBV7-9	TRBJ1-1
CASSLYGASGTEAFF	TRBV27	TRBJ1-1
CATSGQGVQPQHF	TRBV24-1	TRBJ1-5
CASSRRTGKPYEQYF	TRBV5-6	TRBJ2-7
CATSDRTGGFQETQYF	TRBV24-1	TRBJ2-5
CASSLWGAGGYNEQFF	TRBV6-6	TRBJ2-1
CASSPLDRGAGANVLTF	TRBV3-1/TRBV3-2	TRBJ2-6
CASASGRAYNEQFF	TRBV9	TRBJ2-1
CSVGRREGTDTQYF	TRBV29-1	TRBJ2-3
CASSQFLAGTYEQYF	TRBV4-1	TRBJ2-7
CASSPRTGAAPANYGYTF	TRBV6-2/TRBV6-3	TRBJ1-2
CASSLGLGGRDNEQFF	TRBV6-6	TRBJ2-1
CASSNRDRSSYNEQFF	TRBV6-2/TRBV6-3	TRBJ2-1
CASSIGNRQGNDGYTF	TRBV19	TRBJ1-2
CASSLVPQAGNTIYF	TRBV7-2	TRBJ1-3
CASSLWRAGTGSNEKLFF	TRBV7-6	TRBJ1-4
CASSSQDTGQPQHF	TRBV6-6	TRBJ1-5
CASSINSGYTLGANVLTF	TRBV19	TRBJ2-6
CASSVTGLNEQFF	TRBV7-2	TRBJ2-1
CASSFPSRNVVNEQFF	TRBV27	TRBJ2-1
CASSVGQPYNEQFF	TRBV9	TRBJ2-1
CASSPGEYSGNTIYF	TRBV5-6	TRBJ1-3
CASSFAPGSGRVEQYF	TRBV27	TRBJ2-7
CAIRGTGNTGELFF	TRBV10-3	TRBJ2-2
CASSPTGTGTQYF	TRBV18	TRBJ2-3
CASSIALTGMGQPQHF	TRBV19	TRBJ1-5
CASRETIRDTRTDTQYF	TRBV25-1	TRBJ2-3
CASSLAAQGVGQPQHF	TRBV28	TRBJ1-5
CASSSGTTYEQYF	TRBV6-5	TRBJ2-7
CASSQDSAAYSPLHF	TRBV3-1/TRBV3-2	TRBJ1-6
CASSQGTDLEKLFF	TRBV4-2	TRBJ1-4